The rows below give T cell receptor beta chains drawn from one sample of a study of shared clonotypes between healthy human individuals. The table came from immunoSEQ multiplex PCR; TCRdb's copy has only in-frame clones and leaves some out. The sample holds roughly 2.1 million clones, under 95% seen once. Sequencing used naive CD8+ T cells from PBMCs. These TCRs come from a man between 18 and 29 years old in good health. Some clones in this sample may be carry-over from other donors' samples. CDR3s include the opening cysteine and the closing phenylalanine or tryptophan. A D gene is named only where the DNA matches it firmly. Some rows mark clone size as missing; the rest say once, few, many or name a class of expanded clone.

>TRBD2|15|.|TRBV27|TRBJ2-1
CASRVAGGLWDEQFF
TGTGCCAGCAGGGTAGCGGGAGGGTTATGGGATGAGCAGTTCTTC
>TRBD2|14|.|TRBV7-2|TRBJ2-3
CASSLVGRPDTQYF
TGTGCCAGCAGCTTAGTCGGGAGGCCAGATACGCAGTATTTT
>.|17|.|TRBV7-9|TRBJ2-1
CASSAAGLSNSYNEQFF
TGTGCCAGCAGCGCAGCCGGGCTCAGCAACTCCTACAATGAGCAGTTCTTC
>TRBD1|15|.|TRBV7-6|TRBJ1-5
CASSPNTGGGQPQHF
TGTGCCAGCAGCCCTAATACAGGGGGCGGGCAGCCCCAGCATTTT
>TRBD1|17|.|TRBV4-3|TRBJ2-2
CASSPRPGTGNPGELFF
TGCGCCAGCAGCCCTCGTCCCGGGACAGGGAACCCCGGGGAGCTGTTTTTT
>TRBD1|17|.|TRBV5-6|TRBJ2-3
CASSSQHRDSLTDTQYF
TGTGCCAGCAGCTCTCAACACCGGGACAGCCTCACAGATACGCAGTATTTT
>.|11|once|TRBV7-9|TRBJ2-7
CASRLGYEQYF
TGTGCCAGCAGGTTAGGGTACGAGCAGTACTTC
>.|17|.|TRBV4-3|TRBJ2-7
CASSQDSMGGEKDEQYF
TGCGCCAGCAGCCAAGATTCCATGGGGGGCGAAAAAGACGAGCAGTACTTC
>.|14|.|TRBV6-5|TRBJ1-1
CASSYRTLNTEAFF
TGTGCCAGCAGTTATAGGACCCTGAACACTGAAGCTTTCTTT
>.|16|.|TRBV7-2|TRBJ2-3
CASSPVAGSIVYTQYF
TGTGCCAGCAGCCCTGTGGCAGGGAGTATAGTATATACGCAGTATTTT
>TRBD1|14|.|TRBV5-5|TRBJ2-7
CASSLWDRPHEQYF
TGTGCCAGCAGCTTATGGGACAGGCCCCACGAGCAGTACTTC
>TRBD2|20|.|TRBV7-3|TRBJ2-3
CASSLFGLKLAGEFTDTQYF
TGTGCCAGCAGCTTATTTGGTCTGAAACTAGCGGGAGAATTCACAGATACGCAGTATTTT
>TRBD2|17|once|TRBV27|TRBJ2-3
CASSSILVAGGVDTQYF
TGTGCCAGCAGTTCGATCTTGGTGGCGGGAGGAGTAGATACGCAGTATTTT
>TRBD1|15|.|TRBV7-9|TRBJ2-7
CASTDSTGGSYEQYF
TGTGCCAGCACCGACTCGACAGGGGGTTCCTACGAGCAGTACTTC
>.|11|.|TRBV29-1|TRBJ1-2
CSVNEGYGYTF
TGCAGCGTTAACGAGGGCTATGGCTACACCTTC
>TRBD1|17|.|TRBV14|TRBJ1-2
CASSQSPRGQGVYGYTF
TGTGCCAGCAGCCAATCCCCGAGGGGACAGGGGGTCTATGGCTACACCTTC
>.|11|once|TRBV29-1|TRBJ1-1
CSAPDAGEAFF
TGCAGCGCCCCGGACGCAGGGGAAGCTTTCTTT
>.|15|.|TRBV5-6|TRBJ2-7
CASSLAQGIHYEQYF
TGTGCCAGCAGCTTGGCGCAGGGAATCCACTACGAGCAGTACTTC